The 3 T cell receptor beta chains given below trace back to one sample, sequenced in a study of brain T cells in children with intractable seizures. Method: immunoSEQ multiplex PCR; TCRdb's copy keeps in-frame clones and lacks some. The sample records tens of thousands of clones, approximately 94% being singletons. Specimen: peripheral blood, collected at surgery. The receptors here all came from a boy aged 10-17 years with focal cortical dysplasia and intractable seizures.

The chain combines TRBV9 with TRBJ2-1; 9 bases line up with TRBD1. V dropped 4 bases and J dropped 2; count of bases not matched to a gene: 7. The germline V gene encodes CDR1 SGDLS and CDR2 YYNGEE. The length of the CDR3 is 16 residues. The chain's CDR3 is CASSPPGQGAYNEQFF. The CDR3 region has the DNA TGTGCCAGCAGCCCCCCGGGACAGGGTGCCTACAATGAGCAGTTCTTC.

The J gene is TRBJ2-2, the V gene TRBV5-1; weak D call: TRBD2 (5 bases). Germline V lookup: CDR1 SGHRS, CDR2 YFSETQ. The CDR3 is made up of 15 amino acids. V was clipped by 0 bases and J by 8 bases, with 14 bases between them. This CDR3 reads CASSLGGGQPGELFF. The DNA for the CDR3 is TGCGCCAGCAGCTTGGGCGGAGGTCAACCGGGGGAGCTGTTTTTT.

The rearrangement links TRBV6-5 to TRBJ1-6, with 11 bases aligning to TRBD1. V lost 6 bases to trimming and J lost 9 bases; unmatched junction nucleotides: 4. The CDR3 is made up of 14 amino acids. CDR1 is MNHEY and CDR2 is SVGAGI in the germline V gene. CDR3 protein: CASRWGTGGSPLHF. The CDR3 DNA reads TGTGCCAGCAGGTGGGGGACAGGGGGTTCACCCCTCCACTTT.